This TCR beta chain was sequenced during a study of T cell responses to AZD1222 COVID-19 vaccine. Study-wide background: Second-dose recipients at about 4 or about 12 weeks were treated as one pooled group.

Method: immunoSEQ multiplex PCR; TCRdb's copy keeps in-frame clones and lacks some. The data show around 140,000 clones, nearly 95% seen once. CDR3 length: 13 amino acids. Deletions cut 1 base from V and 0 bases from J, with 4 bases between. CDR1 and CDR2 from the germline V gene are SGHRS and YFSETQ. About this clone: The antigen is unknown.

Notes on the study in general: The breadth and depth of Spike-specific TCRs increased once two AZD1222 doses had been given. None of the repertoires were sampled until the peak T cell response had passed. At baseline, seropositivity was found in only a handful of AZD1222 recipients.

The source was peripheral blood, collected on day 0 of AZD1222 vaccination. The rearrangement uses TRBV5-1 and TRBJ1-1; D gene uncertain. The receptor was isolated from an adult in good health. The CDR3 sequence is CASSLTVNTEAFF. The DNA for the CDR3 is TGCGCCAGCAGCTTGACGGTGAACACTGAAGCTTTCTTT. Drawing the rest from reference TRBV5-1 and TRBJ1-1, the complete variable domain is KAGVTQTPRYLIKTRGQQVTLSCSPISGHRSVSWYQQTPGQGLQFLFEYFSETQRNKGNFPGRFSGRQFSNSRSEMNVSTLELGDSALYLCASSLTVNTEAFFGQGTRLTVV.